Listed below are T cell receptor beta chains from one sample, sequenced in a study of cytomegalovirus exposure and HLA in healthy donors. Only in-frame clones appear in the TCRdb table, and some are missing; sequencing was by immunoSEQ multiplex PCR. The sample holds roughly 43,000 clones, 60% to 80% seen once. The specimen sequenced was PBMCs. These receptors came from a man aged 30 to 45 in good health and CMV-seronegative. Each CDR3 is given with its conserved first and last residue. D genes are given only for firm matches. Not all rows give a size; the values are once, few, many and, for expanded clones, a class.

>TRBV30|TRBD2|few|TRBJ2-1
TGTGCCTGGAGGGGTCGAGGACTAGCGGCTAATGAGCAGTTCTTC
CAWRGRGLAANEQFF
>TRBV2|TRBD2|-|TRBJ2-7
TGTGCCAGCCAAACTAGCGGGATGGTCGAGCAGTACTTC
CASQTSGMVEQYF
>TRBV7-9|TRBD2|-|TRBJ2-6
TGTGCCAGCAGTCCGACTAGCGGAGACTCTGGGGCCAACGTCCTGACTTTC
CASSPTSGDSGANVLTF
>TRBV7-6|-|-|TRBJ1-1
TGTGCCAGCAGCTTACTTGGGGTGGGGCTTCTGAACACTGAAGCTTTCTTT
CASSLLGVGLLNTEAFF
>TRBV12-2|-|-|TRBJ1-5
TGTGCAAGTCGCCATAAAGACAGAAGCAATCAGCCCCAGCATTTT
CASRHKDRSNQPQHF
>TRBV29-1|-|once|TRBJ2-7
TGCAGCGTTGCGCAGGGTTACTACGAGCAGTACTTC
CSVAQGYYEQYF
>TRBV4-2|-|few|TRBJ1-6
TGTGCCAGCAGCCAAGCCGGGGGAGGTTGGGGAAGCTCCTATAATTCACCCCTCCACTTT
CASSQAGGGWGSSYNSPLHF
>TRBV21-1|-|-|TRBJ1-1
TGTGCCAGCAGCTTCCGACAGGCCAAGAACACTGAAGCTTTCTTT
CASSFRQAKNTEAFF
>TRBV6-4|TRBD1|-|TRBJ2-3
TGTGCCAGCAGTGACTCACAGGGGGCGGATACGCAGTATTTT
CASSDSQGADTQYF
>TRBV2|-|once|TRBJ1-2
TGTGCCAGCAGTCTAGGACTCGGTAACTATGGCTACACCTTC
CASSLGLGNYGYTF
>TRBV7-2|-|-|TRBJ2-2
TGTGCCAGCAGCTTAGCAACTGGGACAGGGGAGCTGTTTTTT
CASSLATGTGELFF
>TRBV7-2|TRBD1|once|TRBJ1-2
TGTGCCAGCAGCACGGGGACAGACTATGGCTACACCTTC
CASSTGTDYGYTF
>TRBV15|-|-|TRBJ1-1
TGTGCCACCAGCAGGGGGCGGGGGACTGAAGCTTTCTTT
CATSRGRGTEAFF
>TRBV18|TRBD2|-|TRBJ2-7
TGTGCCAGCTCACGTGCCCCTAGCGGGAGTATGCTCGAGCAGTACTTC
CASSRAPSGSMLEQYF
>TRBV19|TRBD2|-|TRBJ2-5
TGCGCCAGTAAGGGGACTAGCGTTAAAGAGACCCAGTACTTC
CASKGTSVKETQYF
>TRBV6-1|TRBD1|-|TRBJ2-7
TGTGCCAGCAGCTTAAGGACAGGGGGTAGCTACGAGCAGTACTTC
CASSLRTGGSYEQYF
>TRBV6-5|-|few|TRBJ2-5
TGTGCCAGCAGTTATTTCGGGAAGGGCCAAGAGACCCAGTACTTC
CASSYFGKGQETQYF
>TRBV27|-|few|TRBJ2-7
TGTGCCAGCAGTTTCCTAAACTACGAGCAGTACTTC
CASSFLNYEQYF
>TRBV5-4|-|-|TRBJ1-4
TGTGCCAGCACCCTAAATGGGGGGGCGGGTAATGAAAAACTGTTTTTT
CASTLNGGAGNEKLFF
>TRBV7-9|-|-|TRBJ2-1
TGTGCCAGCAGCTTCTCTAGCGACCTCTTACTCAACAATGAGCAGTTCTTC
CASSFSSDLLLNNEQFF
>TRBV10-1|-|-|TRBJ1-4
TGCGCCAGCAGTACAGGACCATCTAATGAAAAACTGTTTTTT
CASSTGPSNEKLFF
>TRBV5-4|TRBD2|-|TRBJ2-7
TGTGCCAGCAGCTTGGCCTCGGCGGGAGGGAACCACGAGCAGTACTTC
CASSLASAGGNHEQYF
>TRBV19|TRBD1|-|TRBJ1-1
TGTGCCAGTAGGATCACAGGGGGCGGAAACACTGAAGCTTTCTTT
CASRITGGGNTEAFF
>TRBV19|TRBD1|few|TRBJ1-1
TGTGCCAGTAGTATAGGACAGGGGAACACTGAAGCTTTCTTT
CASSIGQGNTEAFF
>TRBV15|TRBD2|-|TRBJ2-1
TGTGCCACCAGCAGATCCGCACTAGCGGACCGCAACAATGAGCAGTTCTTC
CATSRSALADRNNEQFF
>TRBV5-5|TRBD1|-|TRBJ1-4
TGTGCCAGCAGCTCAGACAGGGGCCTCAATGAAAAACTGTTTTTT
CASSSDRGLNEKLFF
>TRBV5-4|-|few|TRBJ2-2
TGTGCCAGCAGCTTGCCAGGTGCCGGGGAGCTGTTTTTT
CASSLPGAGELFF